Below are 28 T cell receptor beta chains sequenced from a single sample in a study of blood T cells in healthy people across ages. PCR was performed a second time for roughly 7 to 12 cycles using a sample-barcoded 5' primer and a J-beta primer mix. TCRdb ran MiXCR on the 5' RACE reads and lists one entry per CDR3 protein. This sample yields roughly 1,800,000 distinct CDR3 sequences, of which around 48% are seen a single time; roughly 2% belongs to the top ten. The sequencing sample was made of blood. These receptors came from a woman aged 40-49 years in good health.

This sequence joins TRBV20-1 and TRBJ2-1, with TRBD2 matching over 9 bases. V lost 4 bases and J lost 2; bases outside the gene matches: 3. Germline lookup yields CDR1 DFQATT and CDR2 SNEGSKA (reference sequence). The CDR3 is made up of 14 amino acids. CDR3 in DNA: TGCAGTGCTATCAGCGGGGGGCCCTACAATGAGCAGTTCTTC. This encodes CSAISGGPYNEQFF.

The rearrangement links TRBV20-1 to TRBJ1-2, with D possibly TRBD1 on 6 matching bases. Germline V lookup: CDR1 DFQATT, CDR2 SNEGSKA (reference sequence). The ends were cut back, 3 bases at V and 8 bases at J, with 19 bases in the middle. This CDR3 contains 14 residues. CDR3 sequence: CSASGGGRGTGYTF. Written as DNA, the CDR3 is TGCAGTGCTAGTGGGGGAGGCAGGGGTACGGGCTACACCTTC.

The CDR3 DNA is TGTGCCAGCAGCCGAGTCGGGGGTCCCTACAATGAGCAGTTCTTC. This codes for CASSRVGGPYNEQFF. V usage is TRBV3-1 and J usage is TRBJ2-1; perhaps TRBD2 as D (6 bases). Trimming shortened V by 4 bases and J by 2 bases, and 12 bases separated the two germline ends. The CDR3 loop spans 15 amino acids. CDR1 LGHDT and CDR2 YNNKEL come from the germline V gene (reference sequence).

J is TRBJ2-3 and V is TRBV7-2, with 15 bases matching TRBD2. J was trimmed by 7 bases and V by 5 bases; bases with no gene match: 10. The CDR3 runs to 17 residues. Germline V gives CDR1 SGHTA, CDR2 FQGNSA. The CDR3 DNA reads TGTGCCAGCAGCGTCGGACTAGCGGGGGGGGGACCATATACGCAGTATTTT. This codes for CASSVGLAGGGPYTQYF.

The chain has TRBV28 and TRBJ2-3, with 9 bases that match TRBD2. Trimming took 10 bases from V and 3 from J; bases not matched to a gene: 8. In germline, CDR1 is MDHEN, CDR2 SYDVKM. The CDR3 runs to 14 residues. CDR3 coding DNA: TGTGCCACCTCCAGCGGGGGGATTACAGATACGCAGTATTTT. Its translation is CATSSGGITDTQYF.

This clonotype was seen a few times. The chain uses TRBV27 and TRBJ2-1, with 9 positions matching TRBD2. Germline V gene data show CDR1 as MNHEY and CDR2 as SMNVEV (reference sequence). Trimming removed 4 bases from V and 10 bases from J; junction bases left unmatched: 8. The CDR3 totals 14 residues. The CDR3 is CASSSGGGAKEQFF. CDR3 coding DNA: TGTGCCAGCAGTTCCGGCGGGGGGGCTAAAGAGCAGTTCTTC.

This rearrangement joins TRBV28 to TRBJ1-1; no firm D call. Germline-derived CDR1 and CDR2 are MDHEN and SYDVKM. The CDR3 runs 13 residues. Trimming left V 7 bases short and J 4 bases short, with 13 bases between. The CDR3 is CASIAGFGTEAFF. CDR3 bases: TGTGCCAGCATAGCGGGGTTCGGCACTGAAGCTTTCTTT.

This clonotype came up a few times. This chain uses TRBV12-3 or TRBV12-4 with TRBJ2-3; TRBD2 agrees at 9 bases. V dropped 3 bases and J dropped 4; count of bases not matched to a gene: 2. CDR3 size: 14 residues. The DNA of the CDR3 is TGTGCCAGCAGTTTGCGGGAGGGCGCAGATACGCAGTATTTT. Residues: CASSLREGADTQYF.

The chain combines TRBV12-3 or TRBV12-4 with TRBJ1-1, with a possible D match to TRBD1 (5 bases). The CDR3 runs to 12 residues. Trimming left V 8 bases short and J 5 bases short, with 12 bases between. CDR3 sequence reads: CASGGGLTEAFF. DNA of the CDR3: TGTGCCAGCGGGGGAGGTTTGACTGAAGCTTTCTTT.

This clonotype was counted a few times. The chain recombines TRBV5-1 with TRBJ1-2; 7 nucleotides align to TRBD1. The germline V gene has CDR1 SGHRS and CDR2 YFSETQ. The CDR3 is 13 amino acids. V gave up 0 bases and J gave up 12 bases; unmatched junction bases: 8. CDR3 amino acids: CASSLAGDRVDTF. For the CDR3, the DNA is TGCGCCAGCAGCTTGGCCGGGGACAGAGTAGACACCTTC.

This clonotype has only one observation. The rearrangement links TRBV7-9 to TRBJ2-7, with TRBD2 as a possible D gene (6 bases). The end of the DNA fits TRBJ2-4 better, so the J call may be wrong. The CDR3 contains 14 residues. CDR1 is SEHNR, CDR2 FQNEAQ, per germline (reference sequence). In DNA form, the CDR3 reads TGTGCCAGCAGCCGCCCGGGGGTTAGTGTCATTCAGTACTTC. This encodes CASSRPGVSVIQYF.

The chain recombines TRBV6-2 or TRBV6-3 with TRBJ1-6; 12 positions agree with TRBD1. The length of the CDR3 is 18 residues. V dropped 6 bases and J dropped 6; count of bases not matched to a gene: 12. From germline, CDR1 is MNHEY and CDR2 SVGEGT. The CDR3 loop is CASSPGQGAQHGNSPLHF. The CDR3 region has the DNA TGTGCCAGCAGCCCGGGACAGGGGGCGCAGCATGGTAATTCACCCCTCCACTTT.

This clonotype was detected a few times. The CDR3 coding sequence is TGTGCCACCAGTGACTGGATGCCGGGGAAACAAGAGACCCAGTACTTC. Protein product: CATSDWMPGKQETQYF. The chain combines TRBV24-1 with TRBJ2-5, with a weak D call TRBD2 (5 bases). Germline V CDR1 and CDR2: KGHDR, SFDVKD. The ends were cut back, 4 bases at V and 2 bases at J, with 16 bases in the middle. The CDR3 covers 16 residues.

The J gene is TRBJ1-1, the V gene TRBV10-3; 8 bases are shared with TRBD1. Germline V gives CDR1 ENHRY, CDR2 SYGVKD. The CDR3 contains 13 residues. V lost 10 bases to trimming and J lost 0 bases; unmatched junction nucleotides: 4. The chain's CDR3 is CATTGAMNTEAFF. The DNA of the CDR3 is TGTGCCACGACAGGGGCTATGAACACTGAAGCTTTCTTT.

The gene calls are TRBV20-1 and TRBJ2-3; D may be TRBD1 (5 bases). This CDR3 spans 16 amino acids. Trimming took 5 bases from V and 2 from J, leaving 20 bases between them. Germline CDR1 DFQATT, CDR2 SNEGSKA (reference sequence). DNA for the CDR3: TGCAGTGCTCTAGGTTACGGACACCCAGCCACAGATACGCAGTATTTT. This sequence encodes CSALGYGHPATDTQYF.

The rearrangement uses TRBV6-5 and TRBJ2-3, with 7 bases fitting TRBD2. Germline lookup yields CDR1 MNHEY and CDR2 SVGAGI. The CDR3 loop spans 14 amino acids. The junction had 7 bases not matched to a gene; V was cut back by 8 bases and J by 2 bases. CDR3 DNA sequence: TGTGCCAGCCGAGAAAGCGGGACCACAGATACGCAGTATTTT. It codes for CASRESGTTDTQYF.

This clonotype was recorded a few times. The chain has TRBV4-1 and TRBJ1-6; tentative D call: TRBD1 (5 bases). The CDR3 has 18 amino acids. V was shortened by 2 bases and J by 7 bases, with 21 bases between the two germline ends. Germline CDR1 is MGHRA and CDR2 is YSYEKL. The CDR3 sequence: CASSQRDYGYPRNSPLHF. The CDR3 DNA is TGCGCCAGCAGCCAACGGGACTACGGTTATCCCCGAAATTCACCCCTCCACTTT.

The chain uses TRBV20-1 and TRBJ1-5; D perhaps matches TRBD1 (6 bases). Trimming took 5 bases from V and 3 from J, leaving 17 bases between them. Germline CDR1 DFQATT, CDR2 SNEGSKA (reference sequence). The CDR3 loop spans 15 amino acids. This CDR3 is CSAPEGGFNNQPQHF. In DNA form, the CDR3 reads TGCAGTGCTCCCGAGGGGGGGTTTAACAATCAGCCCCAGCATTTT.

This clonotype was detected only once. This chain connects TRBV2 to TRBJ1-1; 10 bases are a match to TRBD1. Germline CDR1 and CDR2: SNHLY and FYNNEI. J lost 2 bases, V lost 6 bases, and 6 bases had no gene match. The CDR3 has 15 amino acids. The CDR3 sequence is CASRSGQGINTEAFF. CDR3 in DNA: TGTGCCAGCAGATCGGGACAGGGGATCAACACTGAAGCTTTCTTT.

The CDR3 sequence is CSARGPGVDQPQHF. The CDR3 nucleotides read TGCAGTGCTAGAGGTCCAGGGGTAGATCAGCCCCAGCATTTT. The chain links TRBV20-1 to TRBJ1-5, with a possible D match to TRBD1 (6 bases). The CDR3 extends over 14 amino acids. The V end was cut by 1 base, the J end by 5 bases, with 12 bases between. The germline V gene encodes CDR1 DFQATT and CDR2 SNEGSKA (reference sequence).

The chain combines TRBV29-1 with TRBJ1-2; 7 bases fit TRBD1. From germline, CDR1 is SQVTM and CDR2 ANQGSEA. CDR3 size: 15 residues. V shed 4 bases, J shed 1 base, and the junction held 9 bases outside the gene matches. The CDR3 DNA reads TGCAGCGTTGCCGGACAGGAAAGGATTAACTATGGCTACACCTTC. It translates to CSVAGQERINYGYTF.

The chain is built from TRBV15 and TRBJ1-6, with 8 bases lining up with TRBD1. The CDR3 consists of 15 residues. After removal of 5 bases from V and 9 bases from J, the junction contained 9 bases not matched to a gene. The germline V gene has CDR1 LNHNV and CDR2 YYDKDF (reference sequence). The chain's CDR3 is CATSALRTGPSPLHF. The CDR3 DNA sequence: TGTGCCACCAGCGCCCTCCGGACAGGGCCTTCACCCCTCCACTTT.

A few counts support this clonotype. CDR3 sequence (DNA): TGTGCCAGCAGTGAATATATGTCGGCCGGGGTGAATGAGCAGTTCTTC. Residues: CASSEYMSAGVNEQFF. The chain joins TRBV25-1 to TRBJ2-1, with D possibly TRBD2 on 5 matching bases. This CDR3 is built from 16 residues. Germline CDR1 MGHDK, CDR2 SYGVNS. Trimming pared 0 bases from V and 7 bases from J, leaving 16 bases between.

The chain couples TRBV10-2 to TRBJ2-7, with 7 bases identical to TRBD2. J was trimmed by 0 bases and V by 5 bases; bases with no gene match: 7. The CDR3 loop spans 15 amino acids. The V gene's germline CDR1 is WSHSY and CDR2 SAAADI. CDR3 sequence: CASSSSGAGSYEQYF. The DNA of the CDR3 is TGCGCCAGCAGTTCGAGCGGGGCAGGCTCCTACGAGCAGTACTTC.

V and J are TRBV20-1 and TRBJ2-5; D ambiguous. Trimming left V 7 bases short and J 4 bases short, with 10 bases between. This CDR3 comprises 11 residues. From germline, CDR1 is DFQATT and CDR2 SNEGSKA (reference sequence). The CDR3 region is CSGTFIETQYF. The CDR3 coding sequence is TGCAGTGGGACGTTTATAGAGACCCAGTACTTC.

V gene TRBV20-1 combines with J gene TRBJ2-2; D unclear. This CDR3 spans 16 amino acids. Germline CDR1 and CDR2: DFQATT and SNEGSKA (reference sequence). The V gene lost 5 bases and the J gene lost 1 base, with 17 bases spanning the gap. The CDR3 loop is CSAPIRSWLNTGELFF. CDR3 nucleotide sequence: TGCAGTGCTCCCATCCGGTCCTGGCTGAACACCGGGGAGCTGTTTTTT.

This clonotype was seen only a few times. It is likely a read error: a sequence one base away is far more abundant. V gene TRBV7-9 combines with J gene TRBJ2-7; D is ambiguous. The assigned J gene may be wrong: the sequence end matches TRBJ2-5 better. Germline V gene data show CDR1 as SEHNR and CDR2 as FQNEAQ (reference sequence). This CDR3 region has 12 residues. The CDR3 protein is CSSSLARETQYF. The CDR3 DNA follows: TGTTCCAGCAGCTTAGCTCGGGAGACCCAGTACTTC.

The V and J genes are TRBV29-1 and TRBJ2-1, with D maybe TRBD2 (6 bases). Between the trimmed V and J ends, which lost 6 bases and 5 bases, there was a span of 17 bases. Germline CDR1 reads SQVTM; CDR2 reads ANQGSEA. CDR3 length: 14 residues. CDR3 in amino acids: CSVLRGTPNNEQFF. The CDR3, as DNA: TGCAGCGTATTACGCGGGACGCCCAACAATGAGCAGTTCTTC.